These 13 T cell receptor beta chains share one sample of origin, sequenced in a study of blood T cell repertoires in COVID-19. Clones were sequenced by immunoSEQ multiplex PCR, and TCRdb holds only the in-frame ones, with some missing. The table includes 100,000 to 150,000 clones, about 86% detected once. The specimen was peripheral blood. These receptors all stem from a woman aged 50 to 60 with acute or convalescent COVID-19.

This clone came up once. The chain carries TRBV19 and TRBJ2-7, with 9 bases that match TRBD1. The CDR3 sequence is 15 residues long. Germline V gives CDR1 LNHDA, CDR2 SQIVND (reference sequence). V shed 5 bases and J 0 bases; nucleotides not matched to a gene: 5. The CDR3 nucleotides are TGTGCCAGTAGTGCCGGACAGGGGCGCTCCTACGAGCAGTACTTC. It yields the protein CASSAGQGRSYEQYF.

The CDR3: CASSLVASSGNTIYF. The CDR3 DNA reads as TGTGCCAGCAGCCTAGTAGCTAGCTCTGGAAACACCATATATTTT. The chain joins TRBV7-9 to TRBJ1-3; D ambiguous. Trimming left V 5 bases short and J 0 bases short, with 11 bases between. CDR1 and CDR2 from the germline V gene are SEHNR and FQNEAQ (reference sequence). The CDR3 is 15 amino acids.

This rearrangement joins TRBV6-5 to TRBJ1-1, with D possibly matching TRBD1 (5 bases). V lost 7 bases to trimming and J lost 0 bases, with 15 bases between them. CDR3 length: 15 amino acids. The germline gives CDR1 MNHEY, CDR2 SVGAGI. The CDR3 protein is CASTKGAGLNTEAFF. DNA for the CDR3: TGTGCCAGCACCAAAGGGGCCGGGTTGAACACTGAAGCTTTCTTT.

V gene TRBV12-3 or TRBV12-4 combines with J gene TRBJ1-2; 11 bases fit TRBD1. CDR3 length: 12 amino acids. V was clipped by 6 bases and J by 7 bases; unmatched bases: 1. DNA for the CDR3: TGTGCCAGCAGCGGGACAGGGGGTGGCTACACCTTC. Its translation: CASSGTGGGYTF.

The chain is built from TRBV20-1 and TRBJ2-1, with D perhaps matching TRBD1 (6 bases). Trimming left V 3 bases short and J 8 bases short, with 11 bases between. Germline lookup yields CDR1 DFQATT and CDR2 SNEGSKA (reference sequence). This CDR3 has 12 residues. CDR3 loop: CSASPRGDEQFF. The CDR3 DNA sequence: TGCAGTGCTAGTCCCAGGGGAGATGAGCAGTTCTTC.

This clone was counted a few times. This rearrangement joins TRBV10-1 to TRBJ1-5; possibly TRBD1 for D (5 bases). CDR3 length: 13 residues. In germline, CDR1 is WNHNN, CDR2 SYGVQD (reference sequence). Trimming pared 6 bases from V and 4 bases from J, leaving 10 bases between. CDR3 protein: CASSSGRNQPQHF. CDR3 sequence (DNA): TGCGCCAGCAGCTCAGGGAGGAATCAGCCCCAGCATTTT.

This rearrangement joins TRBV27 to TRBJ1-2; 8 positions agree with TRBD1. CDR1 is MNHEY and CDR2 is SMNVEV in the germline V gene (reference sequence). The CDR3 length is 12 residues. With 5 bases clipped from V and 8 bases from J, the junction kept 4 bases outside the gene matches. The CDR3 spells CASSTTGAGYTF. The DNA of the CDR3 is TGTGCCAGCAGTACGACAGGGGCCGGCTACACCTTC.

The J gene is TRBJ2-3, the V gene TRBV3-1 (or the pseudogene TRBV3-2), with TRBD2 matching 8 bases. The CDR3 has 15 amino acids. Trimming cost V 2 bases and J 8 bases; bases outside gene matches: 9. Germline V gene data show CDR1 as LGHDT and CDR2 as YNNKEL (reference sequence). CDR3 in amino acids: CASSQTGGISGTQYF. CDR3 nucleotides: TGTGCCAGCAGCCAAACGGGGGGGATTTCCGGTACGCAGTATTTT.

The chain links TRBV3-1 (or the pseudogene TRBV3-2) to TRBJ2-1, with a possible D match to TRBD2 (6 bases). The CDR3 runs 16 residues. Trimming removed 3 bases from V and 0 bases from J, with 12 bases in between. Germline lookup yields CDR1 LGHDT and CDR2 YNNKEL (reference sequence). CDR3 sequence (DNA): TGTGCCAGCAGCCAGTTGACCGGGGGCTCCTACAATGAGCAGTTCTTC. The encoded protein is CASSQLTGGSYNEQFF.

This chain joins TRBV7-9 and TRBJ2-7; TRBD2 aligns across 13 bases. The CDR3 runs to 15 residues. Germline assignment: CDR1 SEHNR and CDR2 FQNEAQ (reference sequence). Trimming at V came to 1 base and at J to 3 bases, leaving 0 bases not matched to a gene. The CDR3, as DNA: TGTGCCAGCAGCTTAGGACTAGCGGGGGGCTACGAGCAGTACTTC. Amino acid sequence: CASSLGLAGGYEQYF.

The chain carries TRBV19 and TRBJ1-5; 7 nucleotides agree with TRBD1. This CDR3 is built from 15 residues. J gave up 5 bases and V 6 bases, and 10 bases lay outside the gene matches. Germline lookup yields CDR1 LNHDA and CDR2 SQIVND (reference sequence). CDR3 nucleotides: TGTGCCAGTAGAAAAACAGGGGCGAGCGATCAGCCCCAGCATTTT. Its protein product is CASRKTGASDQPQHF.

This chain's CDR3 is CASSLGSMNTGELFF. The CDR3 region has the DNA TGCGCCAGCAGCCTGGGCTCAATGAACACCGGGGAGCTGTTTTTT. This sequence joins TRBV4-1 and TRBJ2-2, with D unresolved. Germline loops: CDR1 MGHRA, CDR2 YSYEKL. This CDR3 spans 15 amino acids. Trimming shortened V by 4 bases and J by 1 base, and 10 bases separated the two germline ends.

The chain uses TRBV30 and TRBJ1-2, with D tentatively TRBD1 (6 bases). Trimming stripped 2 bases from V and 5 bases from J, with 18 bases between. The CDR3 is 15 residues long. From germline, CDR1 is GTSNPN and CDR2 SVGIG (reference sequence). The CDR3 region is CAWSTLRGEGYGYTF. As DNA, the CDR3 is TGTGCCTGGAGTACCCTCAGGGGAGAGGGGTATGGCTACACCTTC.